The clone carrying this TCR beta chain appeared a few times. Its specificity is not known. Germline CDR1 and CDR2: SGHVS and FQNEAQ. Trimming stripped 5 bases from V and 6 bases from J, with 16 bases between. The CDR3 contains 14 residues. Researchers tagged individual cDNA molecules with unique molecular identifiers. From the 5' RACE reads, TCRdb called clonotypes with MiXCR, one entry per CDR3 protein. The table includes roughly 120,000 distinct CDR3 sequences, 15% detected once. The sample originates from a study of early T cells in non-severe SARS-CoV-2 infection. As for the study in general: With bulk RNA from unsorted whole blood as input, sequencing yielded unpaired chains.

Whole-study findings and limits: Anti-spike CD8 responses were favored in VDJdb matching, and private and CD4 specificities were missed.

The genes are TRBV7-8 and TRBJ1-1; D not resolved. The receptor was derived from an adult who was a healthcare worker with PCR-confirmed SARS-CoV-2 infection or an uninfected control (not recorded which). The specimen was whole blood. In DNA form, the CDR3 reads TGTGCCAGCAGCCGTTCGGACCCATCCTCTGAAGCTTTCTTT. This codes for CASSRSDPSSEAFF.